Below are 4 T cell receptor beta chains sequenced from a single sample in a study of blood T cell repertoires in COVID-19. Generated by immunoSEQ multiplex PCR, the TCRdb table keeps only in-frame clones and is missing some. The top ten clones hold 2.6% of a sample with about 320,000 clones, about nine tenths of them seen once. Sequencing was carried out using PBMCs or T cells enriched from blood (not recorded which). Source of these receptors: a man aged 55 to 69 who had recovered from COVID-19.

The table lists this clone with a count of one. This CDR3 reads CASSVAPGLAGFFTGELFF. Written as DNA, the CDR3 is TGTGCCAGCAGCGTAGCTCCGGGACTAGCGGGGTTCTTCACCGGGGAGCTGTTTTTT. The rearrangement links TRBV9 to TRBJ2-2; 13 bases match TRBD2. In germline, CDR1 is SGDLS, CDR2 YYNGEE. This CDR3 has 19 residues. V gave up 0 bases and J gave up 4 bases; unmatched junction bases: 9.

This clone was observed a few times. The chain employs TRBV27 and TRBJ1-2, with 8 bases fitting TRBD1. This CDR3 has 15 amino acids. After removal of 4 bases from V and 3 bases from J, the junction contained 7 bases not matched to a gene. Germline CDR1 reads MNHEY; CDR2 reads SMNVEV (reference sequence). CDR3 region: CASSSLGGQDYGYTF. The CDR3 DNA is TGTGCCAGCAGTTCTCTGGGGGGACAGGACTATGGCTACACCTTC.

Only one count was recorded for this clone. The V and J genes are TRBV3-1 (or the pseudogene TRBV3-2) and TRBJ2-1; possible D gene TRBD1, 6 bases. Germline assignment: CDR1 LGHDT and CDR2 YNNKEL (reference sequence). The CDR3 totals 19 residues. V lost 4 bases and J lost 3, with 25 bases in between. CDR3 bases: TGTGCCAGCAGCCCCCCCGGTACAGGGACAACAGGAGGCTACAATGAGCAGTTCTTC. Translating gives CASSPPGTGTTGGYNEQFF.

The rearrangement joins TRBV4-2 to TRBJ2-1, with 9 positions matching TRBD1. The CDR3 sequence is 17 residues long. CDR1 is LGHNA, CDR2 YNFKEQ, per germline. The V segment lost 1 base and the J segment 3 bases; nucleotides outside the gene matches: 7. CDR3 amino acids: CASSQGRTGAIYNEQFF. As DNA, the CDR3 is TGTGCCAGCAGCCAAGGCCGGACAGGGGCGATCTACAATGAGCAGTTCTTC.